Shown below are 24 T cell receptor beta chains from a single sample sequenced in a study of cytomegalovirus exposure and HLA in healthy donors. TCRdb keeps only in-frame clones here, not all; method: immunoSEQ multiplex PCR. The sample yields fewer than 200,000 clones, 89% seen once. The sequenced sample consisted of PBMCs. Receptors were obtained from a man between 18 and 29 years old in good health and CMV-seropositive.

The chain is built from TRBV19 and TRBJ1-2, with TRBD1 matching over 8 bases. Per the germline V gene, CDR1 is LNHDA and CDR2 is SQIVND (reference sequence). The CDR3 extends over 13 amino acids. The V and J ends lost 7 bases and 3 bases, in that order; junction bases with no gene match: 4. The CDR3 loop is CASNGQGYYGYTF. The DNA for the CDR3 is TGTGCCAGTAACGGACAGGGCTACTATGGCTACACCTTC.

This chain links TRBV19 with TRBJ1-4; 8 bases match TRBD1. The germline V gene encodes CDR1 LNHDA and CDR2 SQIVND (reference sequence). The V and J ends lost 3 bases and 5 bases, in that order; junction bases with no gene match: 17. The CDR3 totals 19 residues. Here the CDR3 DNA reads TGTGCCAGTAGTATCGAAATCCCCAGGGGGCGCAGGGGGAATGAAAAACTGTTTTTT. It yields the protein CASSIEIPRGRRGNEKLFF.

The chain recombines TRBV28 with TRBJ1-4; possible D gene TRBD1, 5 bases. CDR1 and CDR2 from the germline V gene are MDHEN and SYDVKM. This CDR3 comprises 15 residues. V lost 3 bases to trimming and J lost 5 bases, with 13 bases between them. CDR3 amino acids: CASSFFTGKNEKLFF. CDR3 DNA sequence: TGTGCCAGCAGTTTCTTCACAGGCAAAAATGAAAAACTGTTTTTT.

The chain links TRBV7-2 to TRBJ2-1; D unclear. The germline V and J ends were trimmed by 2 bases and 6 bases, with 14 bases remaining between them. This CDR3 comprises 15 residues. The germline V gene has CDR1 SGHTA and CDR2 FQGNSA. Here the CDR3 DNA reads TGTGCCAGCAGCTTATGGTTAGCAACCGGCAATGAGCAGTTCTTC. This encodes CASSLWLATGNEQFF.

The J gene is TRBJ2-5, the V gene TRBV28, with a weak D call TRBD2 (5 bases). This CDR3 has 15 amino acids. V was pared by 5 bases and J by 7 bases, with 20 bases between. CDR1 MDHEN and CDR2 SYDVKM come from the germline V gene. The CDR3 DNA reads TGTGCCAGCAGTAGCCCTTCAGGATTCCGGGGGACCCAGTACTTC. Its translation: CASSSPSGFRGTQYF. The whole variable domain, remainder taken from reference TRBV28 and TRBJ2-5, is DVKVTQSSRYLVKRTGEKVFLECVQDMDHENMFWYRQDPGLGLRLIYFSYDVKMKEKGDIPEGYSVSREKKERFSLILESASTNQTSMYLCASSSPSGFRGTQYFGPGTRLLVL.

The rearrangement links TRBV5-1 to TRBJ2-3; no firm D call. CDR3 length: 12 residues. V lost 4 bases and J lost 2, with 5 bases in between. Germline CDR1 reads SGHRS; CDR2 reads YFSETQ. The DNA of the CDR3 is TGCGCCAGCAGCCTAGACACAGATACGCAGTATTTT. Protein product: CASSLDTDTQYF.

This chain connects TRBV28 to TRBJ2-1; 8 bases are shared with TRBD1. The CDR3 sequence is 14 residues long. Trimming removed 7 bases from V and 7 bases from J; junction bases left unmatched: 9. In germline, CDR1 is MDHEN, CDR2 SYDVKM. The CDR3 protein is CASIPGTGRNEQFF. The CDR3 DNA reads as TGTGCCAGCATACCCGGGACAGGAAGGAATGAGCAGTTCTTC.

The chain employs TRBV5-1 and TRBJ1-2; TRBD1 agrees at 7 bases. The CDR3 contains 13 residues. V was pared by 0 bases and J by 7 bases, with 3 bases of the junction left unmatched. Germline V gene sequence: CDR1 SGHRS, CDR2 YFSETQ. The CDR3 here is CASSLDRGSGYTF. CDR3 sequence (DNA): TGCGCCAGCAGCTTGGACAGGGGCAGTGGCTACACCTTC.

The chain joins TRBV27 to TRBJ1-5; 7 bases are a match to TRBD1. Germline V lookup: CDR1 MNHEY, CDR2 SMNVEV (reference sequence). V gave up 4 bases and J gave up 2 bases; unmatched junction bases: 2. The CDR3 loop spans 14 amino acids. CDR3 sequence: CASSSGTGNQPQHF. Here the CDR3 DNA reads TGTGCCAGCAGTTCCGGGACAGGCAATCAGCCCCAGCATTTT.

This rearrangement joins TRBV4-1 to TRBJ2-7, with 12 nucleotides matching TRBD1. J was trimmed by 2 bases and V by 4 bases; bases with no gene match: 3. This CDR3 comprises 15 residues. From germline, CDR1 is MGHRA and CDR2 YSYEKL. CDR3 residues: CASSPGQGAPYEQYF. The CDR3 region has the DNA TGCGCCAGCAGCCCGGGACAGGGGGCCCCCTACGAGCAGTACTTC.

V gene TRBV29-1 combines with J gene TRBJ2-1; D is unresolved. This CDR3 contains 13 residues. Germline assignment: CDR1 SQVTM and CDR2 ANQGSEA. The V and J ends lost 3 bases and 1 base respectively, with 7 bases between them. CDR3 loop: CSVDHTSYNEQFF. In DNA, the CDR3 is TGCAGCGTTGACCACACATCCTACAATGAGCAGTTCTTC.

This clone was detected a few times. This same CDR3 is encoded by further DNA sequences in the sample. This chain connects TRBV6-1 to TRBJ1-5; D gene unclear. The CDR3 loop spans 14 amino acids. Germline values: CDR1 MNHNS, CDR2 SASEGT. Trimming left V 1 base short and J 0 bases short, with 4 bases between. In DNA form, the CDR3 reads TGTGCCAGCAGTGAAGGCTATAGCAATCAGCCCCAGCATTTT. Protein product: CASSEGYSNQPQHF.

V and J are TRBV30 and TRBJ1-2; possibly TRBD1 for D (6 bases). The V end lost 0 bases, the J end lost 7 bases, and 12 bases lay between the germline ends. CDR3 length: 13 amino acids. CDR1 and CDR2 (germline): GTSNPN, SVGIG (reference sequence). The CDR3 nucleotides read TGTGCCTGGAGTGTAGGGGGGGCCCGTGGCTACACCTTC. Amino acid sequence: CAWSVGGARGYTF.

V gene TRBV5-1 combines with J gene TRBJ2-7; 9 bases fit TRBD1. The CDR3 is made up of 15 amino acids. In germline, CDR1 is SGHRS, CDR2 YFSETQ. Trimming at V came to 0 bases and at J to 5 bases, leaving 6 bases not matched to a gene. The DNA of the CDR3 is TGCGCCAGCAGCTTGGGGGGACAGGGTTACCACGAGCAGTACTTC. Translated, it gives CASSLGGQGYHEQYF.

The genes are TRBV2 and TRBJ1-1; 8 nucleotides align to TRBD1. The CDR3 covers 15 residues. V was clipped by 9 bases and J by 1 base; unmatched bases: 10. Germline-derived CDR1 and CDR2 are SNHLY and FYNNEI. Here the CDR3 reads CARAVYTGGNTEAFF. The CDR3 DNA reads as TGTGCCAGGGCTGTTTATACAGGGGGGAACACTGAAGCTTTCTTT.

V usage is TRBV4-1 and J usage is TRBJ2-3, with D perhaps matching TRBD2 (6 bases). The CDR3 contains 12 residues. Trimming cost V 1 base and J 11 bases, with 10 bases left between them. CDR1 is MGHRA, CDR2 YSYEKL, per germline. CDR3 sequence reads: CASSQVTSLQYF. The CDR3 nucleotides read TGCGCCAGCAGCCAAGTGACTAGTTTGCAGTATTTT.

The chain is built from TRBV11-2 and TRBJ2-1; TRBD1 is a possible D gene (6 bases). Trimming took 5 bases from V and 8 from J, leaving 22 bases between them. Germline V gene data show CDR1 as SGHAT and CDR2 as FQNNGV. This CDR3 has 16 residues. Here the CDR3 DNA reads TGTGCCAGCAGCGCTTTACAGGGATTAGCGTTCTATGAGCAGTTCTTC. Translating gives CASSALQGLAFYEQFF.

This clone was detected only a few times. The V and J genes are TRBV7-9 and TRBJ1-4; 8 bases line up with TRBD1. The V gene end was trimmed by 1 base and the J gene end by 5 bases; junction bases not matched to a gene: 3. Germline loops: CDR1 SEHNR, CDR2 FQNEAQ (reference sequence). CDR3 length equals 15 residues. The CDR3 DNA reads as TGTGCCAGCAGCTTAGGGCAGGGGGCGAATGAAAAACTGTTTTTT. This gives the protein CASSLGQGANEKLFF.

The CDR3 loop is CASSQIQGDPKQYF. DNA of the CDR3: TGTGCCAGCAGTCAAATACAGGGGGACCCGAAGCAGTACTTC. V is TRBV27 and J is TRBJ2-7, with TRBD1 matching 8 bases. The ends lost 5 bases at V and 8 bases at J; junction bases unmatched: 11. There are 14 residues in the CDR3. Per the germline V gene, CDR1 is MNHEY and CDR2 is SMNVEV (reference sequence).

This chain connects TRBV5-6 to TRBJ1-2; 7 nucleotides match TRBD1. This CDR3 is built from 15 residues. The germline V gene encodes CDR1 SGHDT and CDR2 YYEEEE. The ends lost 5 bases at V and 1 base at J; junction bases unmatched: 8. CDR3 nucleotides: TGTGCCAGCAGAAGCCGGGGACAGTTTAACTATGGCTACACCTTC. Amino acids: CASRSRGQFNYGYTF.

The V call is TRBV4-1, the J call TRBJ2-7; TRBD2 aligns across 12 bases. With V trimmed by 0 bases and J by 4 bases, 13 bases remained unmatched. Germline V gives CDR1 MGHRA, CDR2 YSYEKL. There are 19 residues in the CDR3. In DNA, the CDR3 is TGCGCCAGCAGCCAAGACCATTATGCTAGCGGGAGGGCCGTTTACGAGCAGTACTTC. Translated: CASSQDHYASGRAVYEQYF.

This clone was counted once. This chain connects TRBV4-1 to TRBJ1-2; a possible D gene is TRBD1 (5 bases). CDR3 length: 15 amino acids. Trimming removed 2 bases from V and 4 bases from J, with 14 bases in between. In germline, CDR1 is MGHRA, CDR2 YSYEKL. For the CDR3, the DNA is TGCGCCAGCAGCCAAAATCCGGGGGACGCCTATGGCTACACCTTC. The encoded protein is CASSQNPGDAYGYTF.

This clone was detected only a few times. The CDR3 region is CASRRDTPYEQYF. The CDR3 DNA reads TGCGCCAGCAGACGGGACACCCCCTACGAGCAGTACTTC. V gene TRBV5-1 combines with J gene TRBJ2-7, with a possible D match to TRBD1 (6 bases). CDR1 and CDR2 (germline): SGHRS, YFSETQ. CDR3 size: 13 residues. V lost 5 bases to trimming and J lost 2 bases, with 11 bases between them.

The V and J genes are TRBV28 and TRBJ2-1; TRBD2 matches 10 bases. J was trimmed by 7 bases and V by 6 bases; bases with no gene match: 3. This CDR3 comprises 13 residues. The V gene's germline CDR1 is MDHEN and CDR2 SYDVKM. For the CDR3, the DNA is TGTGCCAGCAGCGGACTAGCGGAGAATGAGCAGTTCTTC. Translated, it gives CASSGLAENEQFF.